This record concerns one T cell receptor (beta chain) sequence. This entry comes from a study of blood T cell repertoires in COVID-19. About the study: Samples came from the United States, Italy and Spain, spanning acute and convalescent COVID-19. Sources were T cells, B-cell-depleted T cells, or PBMCs; the material itself was cDNA or gDNA.

Participants in the exposed group had met a COVID-19 case in the 2 weeks before joining the study. Original methodology: Estimation of nucleated cell counts relied on the amplification of reference gene primers. The assay was immunoSEQ multiplex PCR, and TCRdb's table has in-frame clones only and misses some. The V and J calls and clone size are taken from that table; D and trimming were inferred from the DNA. In the table there are a few hundred thousand clones, roughly 80% of which are singletons. After removal of 4 bases from V and 4 bases from J, the junction contained 11 bases not matched to a gene. The CDR3 is made up of 16 amino acids. Germline loops: CDR1 MNHNS, CDR2 SASEGT.

The sample taken for sequencing was PBMCs or T cells enriched from blood (not recorded which). The origin of this receptor is a man aged 35 to 55 who had been exposed to COVID-19. J is TRBJ2-5 and V is TRBV6-1; 8 bases fit TRBD2. For the CDR3, the DNA is TGTGCCAGCAGTGCGTCCACCGGGACTAGATCAGAGACCCAGTACTTC. It yields the protein CASSASTGTRSETQYF.